A single sample is the source of the 13 T cell receptor beta chains below, sequenced in a study of T cell responses to AZD1222 COVID-19 vaccine. The data were produced by immunoSEQ multiplex PCR, yet TCRdb's version contains in-frame clones alone and is incomplete. Of approximately 100,000 clones listed, around nine tenths were seen once; the top ten hold roughly 12%. The sample in question was peripheral blood, obtained on day 0 of AZD1222 vaccination. The receptors were sampled from an adult in good health.

The rearrangement joins TRBV6-5 to TRBJ1-3; D not resolved. Germline CDR1 is MNHEY and CDR2 is SVGAGI. The V end lost 8 bases, the J end lost 4 bases, and 12 bases lay between the germline ends. This CDR3 is built from 13 residues. The CDR3 sequence: CASSRGFGNTIYF. For the CDR3, the DNA is TGTGCCAGCTCACGCGGATTCGGAAACACCATATATTTT.

J is TRBJ2-7 and V is TRBV24-1, with D hard to call. Between the trimmed V and J ends, which lost 3 bases and 0 bases, there was a span of 11 bases. This CDR3 comprises 15 residues. Germline V gene sequence: CDR1 KGHDR, CDR2 SFDVKD. In nucleotides, the CDR3 is TGTGCCACCAGTGATCCCGGCGCCAGCTCCTACGAGCAGTACTTC. It yields the protein CATSDPGASSYEQYF.

The chain has TRBV25-1 and TRBJ2-5; TRBD1 agrees at 8 bases. J lost 3 bases, V lost 6 bases, and 6 bases had no gene match. This CDR3 region has 14 residues. CDR1 MGHDK and CDR2 SYGVNS come from the germline V gene. CDR3 in DNA: TGTGCCAGCAGCCGACAGGGGACTGAAGAGACCCAGTACTTC. Its protein product is CASSRQGTEETQYF.

The chain uses TRBV7-9 and TRBJ1-6; a weak D match, TRBD1 (5 bases). Trimming removed 6 bases at V and 5 bases at J, with 14 bases between. The CDR3 is 15 residues long. Per germline, CDR1 SEHNR and CDR2 FQNEAQ (reference sequence). CDR3 bases: TGTGCCAGCAGTATGCTTGAGACAGATAATTCACCCCTCCACTTT. Protein: CASSMLETDNSPLHF.

The V and J genes are TRBV4-1 and TRBJ1-2, with 10 bases fitting TRBD1. Germline V gives CDR1 MGHRA, CDR2 YSYEKL. The V gene end was trimmed by 4 bases and the J gene end by 8 bases; junction bases not matched to a gene: 10. The CDR3 is 15 residues long. The CDR3 reads CASSPTGTGAQGYTF. The CDR3 coding sequence is TGCGCCAGCAGCCCTACGGGGACAGGGGCACAGGGCTACACCTTC.

CDR3 DNA sequence: TGTGCCAGCAGCCTCCGGGCAGGGTTTGGCTACACCTTC. Amino acids: CASSLRAGFGYTF. The chain employs TRBV3-1 (or the pseudogene TRBV3-2) and TRBJ1-2; a possible D gene is TRBD1 (5 bases). Germline loops: CDR1 LGHDT, CDR2 YNNKEL (reference sequence). This CDR3 is built from 13 residues. Trimming took off 4 bases at V and 7 bases at J, with 13 bases between the two ends.

The chain couples TRBV6-5 to TRBJ1-3; TRBD1 might be the D (6 bases). The V and J ends lost 7 bases and 0 bases respectively, with 10 bases between them. The CDR3 is 14 amino acids. The V gene's germline CDR1 is MNHEY and CDR2 SVGAGI. CDR3 DNA: TGTGCCAGCAAAAGGGGGGTCTCTGGAAACACCATATATTTT. Amino acids: CASKRGVSGNTIYF.

The V and J genes are TRBV14 and TRBJ2-7; TRBD1 aligns across 8 bases. The CDR3 is made up of 15 amino acids. The V gene end was trimmed by 5 bases and the J gene end by 3 bases; junction bases not matched to a gene: 9. Germline loops: CDR1 SGHDN, CDR2 FVKESK. CDR3 sequence: CASSARQGPGYEQYF. CDR3 bases: TGTGCCAGCAGCGCCCGACAGGGGCCCGGCTACGAGCAGTACTTC.

V is TRBV18 and J is TRBJ1-6, with 7 nucleotides matching TRBD1. Germline values: CDR1 KGHSH, CDR2 LQKENI. V lost 0 bases, J lost 14 bases, and 10 bases stayed unmatched. The CDR3 runs to 15 residues. CDR3: CASSPPRQGGLALHF. The CDR3 region has the DNA TGTGCCAGCTCACCACCACGACAGGGAGGGTTAGCCCTCCACTTT. The complete variable domain, with remaining parts taken from reference TRBV18 and TRBJ1-6, reads NAGVMQNPRHLVRRRGQEARLRCSPMKGHSHVYWYRQLPEEGLKFMVYLQKENIIDESGMPKERFSAEFPKEGPSILRIQQVVRGDSAAYFCASSPPRQGGLALHFGNGTRLTVT.

The rearrangement joins TRBV18 to TRBJ1-5; 9 bases align to TRBD1. The CDR3 contains 14 residues. Unmatched junction bases numbered 2, after V lost 4 bases and J lost 4 bases. Germline values: CDR1 KGHSH, CDR2 LQKENI. Written as DNA, the CDR3 is TGTGCCAGCTCACTTGGACAGGGGAATCAGCCCCAGCATTTT. This encodes CASSLGQGNQPQHF.

The rearrangement links TRBV7-9 to TRBJ2-7; tentative D call: TRBD1 (6 bases). Germline V gives CDR1 SEHNR, CDR2 FQNEAQ (reference sequence). There are 16 residues in the CDR3. V was clipped by 4 bases and J by 3 bases, with 19 bases between them. CDR3 DNA: TGTGCCAGCAGCTCCACCCCCAAGACAGGAGTCTACGAGCAGTACTTC. Amino acids: CASSSTPKTGVYEQYF.

The V and J genes are TRBV19 and TRBJ1-6; possibly TRBD1 for D (6 bases). Germline CDR1 LNHDA, CDR2 SQIVND (reference sequence). This CDR3 is built from 14 residues. V lost 3 bases and J lost 10, with 13 bases in between. The CDR3 region has the DNA TGTGCCAGTAGTATCCGACAGGAACGCTCACCCCTCCACTTT. The encoded protein is CASSIRQERSPLHF.

This clone was detected once. The rearrangement uses TRBV7-9 and TRBJ2-1; D is possibly TRBD2 (6 bases). V was trimmed by 5 bases and J by 6 bases, leaving 14 bases between them. This CDR3 has 14 residues. In germline, CDR1 is SEHNR, CDR2 FQNEAQ (reference sequence). The CDR3 nucleotides read TGTGCCAGCAGCAGGCGGGACTTAAGCAATGAGCAGTTCTTC. This encodes CASSRRDLSNEQFF.